The 9 T cell receptor beta chains below all came from one sample that was sequenced in a study of cytomegalovirus exposure and HLA in healthy donors. Measured with immunoSEQ multiplex PCR; TCRdb has only the in-frame clones, and not every one. The repertoire holds approximately 300,000 clones, with 75% to 90% as singletons. Sequenced: PBMCs. The receptors originated from a woman younger than 35 in good health and CMV-seronegative.

This rearrangement joins TRBV9 to TRBJ2-3, with TRBD2 matching over 8 bases. The J segment lost 7 bases and the V segment lost 7 bases, leaving 5 bases of the junction unmatched. Germline V lookup: CDR1 SGDLS, CDR2 YYNGEE. This CDR3 comprises 12 residues. The CDR3 is CASLTSGNTQYF. DNA for the CDR3: TGTGCCAGCTTAACTAGCGGCAATACGCAGTATTTT.

The chain uses TRBV2 and TRBJ2-1; D possibly corresponds to TRBD2 (6 bases). The V gene lost 2 bases and the J gene lost 1 base, with 15 bases spanning the gap. The CDR3 runs 17 residues. Germline CDR1 is SNHLY and CDR2 is FYNNEI. The DNA of the CDR3 is TGTGCCAGCAGTGAATCTGTCCTCGCGGGGTCCTACAATGAGCAGTTCTTC. Translation: CASSESVLAGSYNEQFF.

Worth noting for this clone: Distinct nucleotide sequences in the sample also encode this CDR3. This sequence joins TRBV28 and TRBJ2-7, with 11 bases identical to TRBD1. The trim removed 3 bases at V and 4 bases at J, leaving 2 bases unmatched. The CDR3 is made up of 14 amino acids. Germline V gene sequence: CDR1 MDHEN, CDR2 SYDVKM. CDR3 sequence (DNA): TGTGCCAGCAGTTTGGGGACAGGGGGGTACGAGCAGTACTTC. Its protein product is CASSLGTGGYEQYF. Combining the CDR3 with reference TRBV28 and TRBJ2-7 gives the whole variable domain DVKVTQSSRYLVKRTGEKVFLECVQDMDHENMFWYRQDPGLGLRLIYFSYDVKMKEKGDIPEGYSVSREKKERFSLILESASTNQTSMYLCASSLGTGGYEQYFGPGTRLTVT.

In its sample, this clone was seen a few times. The chain is built from TRBV5-1 and TRBJ2-7; 10 bases are shared with TRBD2. Per the germline V gene, CDR1 is SGHRS and CDR2 is YFSETQ. With 7 bases clipped from V and 2 bases from J, the junction kept 6 bases outside the gene matches. The CDR3 runs 14 residues. CDR3 DNA sequence: TGCGCCAGCTCTAGCGGGAGTATAGCCTACGAGCAGTACTTC. This encodes CASSSGSIAYEQYF.

The chain links TRBV4-3 to TRBJ2-7; 11 nucleotides align to TRBD1. Trimming took 0 bases from V and 4 from J; bases not matched to a gene: 11. CDR1 is LGHNA and CDR2 is YSLEER in the germline V gene. The CDR3 is 18 amino acids. The CDR3 reads CASSQESRGQGVSYEQYF. The CDR3 nucleotides are TGCGCCAGCAGCCAAGAAAGCCGGGGACAGGGGGTCTCTTACGAGCAGTACTTC.

The chain employs TRBV28 and TRBJ2-7, with D maybe TRBD2 (6 bases). V lost 5 bases and J 0 bases, leaving 14 bases between the germline ends. CDR1 and CDR2 (germline): MDHEN, SYDVKM. The CDR3 is 15 residues long. The CDR3 DNA reads as TGTGCCAGCAGTCACGGGAGTCTCAGCTCCTACGAGCAGTACTTC. As protein: CASSHGSLSSYEQYF.

This clone occurred once. The rearrangement links TRBV29-1 to TRBJ2-1; TRBD2 aligns across 8 bases. Looked up from germline, CDR1 is SQVTM and CDR2 is ANQGSEA. The CDR3 loop spans 15 amino acids. Unmatched junction bases numbered 8, after V lost 2 bases and J lost 5 bases. The CDR3 coding sequence is TGCAGCGTTGAACCCCACACTAGCGGACACAATGAGCAGTTCTTC. Translated, it gives CSVEPHTSGHNEQFF.

The chain carries TRBV18 and TRBJ2-1; 11 positions agree with TRBD2. The CDR3 spans 17 residues. J lost 1 base, V lost 6 bases, and 8 bases had no gene match. The germline gives CDR1 KGHSH, CDR2 LQKENI. The CDR3 DNA is TGTGCCAGCTCCCACAATAGCGGGAGGGGATCCTACAATGAGCAGTTCTTC. This translates into CASSHNSGRGSYNEQFF.

The rearrangement links TRBV5-8 to TRBJ2-7; tentatively, D is TRBD2 (6 bases). V was clipped by 4 bases and J by 6 bases, with 11 bases between them. Germline V gene data show CDR1 as SGHTS and CDR2 as YDEGEE. The CDR3 spans 12 residues. The CDR3 reads CASSATRIEQYF. DNA for the CDR3: TGTGCCAGCAGCGCGACTAGAATCGAGCAGTACTTC.